This T cell receptor beta chain was identified during a study of Graves' ophthalmopathy and Graves' hyperthyroidism. Study-wide background: Stable hyperthyroidism was defined by absence of ophthalmopathy within 18 months of follow-up.

Clinical symptoms, serum thyroxine, TRAb, thyroid ultrasound and orbital computed tomography were relied on for diagnosis. The authors amplified TCR beta CDR3 regions from RNA transcripts. HTBI primers were used in a first-round RT-PCR, which preceded a second-round multiplex PCR. One entry per CDR3 protein results from TCRdb running MiXCR on the multiplex PCR reads. The top ten clones hold around 4.6% of a sample with 560,000 or so distinct CDR3 sequences, roughly 40% of them seen once. General study points: Ophthalmopathy progression was predicted with under 71% sensitivity and roughly 79% specificity.

Germline trimming cut 1 base from V and 8 bases from J; bases unmatched to any gene: 12. This CDR3 is 17 amino acids long. Looked up from germline, CDR1 is SGHTA and CDR2 is FQGTGA. Remarks on this clonotype: Its antigen is unidentified.

The sample taken for sequencing was peripheral blood or thyroid tissue (not recorded which). The sequence derives from an adult man with Graves' hyperthyroidism. The chain uses TRBV7-3 and TRBJ1-4, with TRBD1 matching over 8 bases. In nucleotides, the CDR3 is TGTGCCAGCAGCTTAAACGGACAGGGCCCACGCAGCGAAAAACTGTTTTTT. Amino acids: CASSLNGQGPRSEKLFF.